This paragraph covers one TCR beta chain sequence. As yet, its antigen is unknown. The ends were cut back, 5 bases at V and 5 bases at J, with 10 bases in the middle. Looked up from germline, CDR1 is SGHRS and CDR2 is YFSETQ. This CDR3 has 12 residues. This sample is part of a study of Tregs in tolerant kidney transplant recipients. Method: immunoSEQ multiplex PCR; TCRdb's copy keeps in-frame clones and lacks some. The data hold approximately 66,000 clones, with 80% to 90% observed a single time. Whole-study results and caveats: Tregs expanded with activated donor B cells seemed most donor-specific. Antigen-driven expansion was suggested because donor-specific Tregs expanded more than all Tregs in tolerant patients.

The source is a human donor who received a combined kidney and bone marrow transplant. V gene TRBV5-1 combines with J gene TRBJ2-5; D is undetermined. The sequenced sample was Tregs from blood, obtained before the transplant. CDR3 in DNA: TGCGCCAGCAGTAACCACGGCGAGACCCAGTACTTC. Its translation: CASSNHGETQYF.